This is a list of T cell receptor beta chains from one sample in a study of T cell responses to AZD1222 COVID-19 vaccine. Sequencing used immunoSEQ multiplex PCR; TCRdb keeps in-frame clones, though not all of them. The data contain 150,000 or so clones, about 90% of them singletons. This sample comprised peripheral blood, obtained on day 0 of AZD1222 vaccination. These receptors were taken from an adult in good health. The CDR3 runs from the conserved cysteine through the conserved F or W. A D gene is named only where the DNA matches it firmly. Clone sizes are given selectively: once, few, many, or a class where the clone is expanded.

d_call j_call clone_size v_call cdr3_aa cdr3_nt
. TRBJ2-5 . TRBV3-1/TRBV3-2 CAVGSRGEATQYF TGTGCCGTAGGTTCCAGGGGTGAGGCGACCCAGTACTTC
. TRBJ1-2 . TRBV5-6 CASSPGQTYGYTF TGTGCCAGCAGTCCCGGACAGACCTATGGCTACACCTTC
TRBD1 TRBJ2-1 . TRBV11-3 CASSRTGGQEQFF TGTGCCAGCAGCCGGACAGGGGGGCAAGAGCAGTTCTTC
. TRBJ2-5 . TRBV7-9 CASTVLGGPEETQYF TGTGCCAGCACCGTTTTGGGGGGGCCGGAAGAGACCCAGTACTTC
TRBD2 TRBJ2-7 . TRBV7-2 CASSPGAGRGGPYEQYF TGTGCCAGCAGCCCGGGGGCGGGGCGGGGGGGCCCCTACGAGCAGTACTTC
TRBD1 TRBJ2-1 . TRBV3-1/TRBV3-2 CASGQGVHEQFF TGTGCCAGCGGACAGGGGGTTCATGAGCAGTTCTTC
. TRBJ1-5 . TRBV2 CASTEVSGKYSNQPQHF TGTGCCAGCACCGAGGTGTCGGGGAAATATAGCAATCAGCCCCAGCATTTT
TRBD1 TRBJ1-5 . TRBV13 CASSSSQGIQPQHF TGTGCCAGCAGCTCGTCACAGGGGATTCAGCCCCAGCATTTT
TRBD1 TRBJ2-7 . TRBV9 CASSAGQGFSYEQYF TGTGCCAGCAGCGCGGGACAGGGATTTTCCTACGAGCAGTACTTC
TRBD1 TRBJ1-4 few TRBV6-5 CASRPQTGLREKLFF TGTGCCAGCAGACCGCAGACAGGGTTGCGGGAAAAACTGTTTTTT
. TRBJ1-1 . TRBV28 CASNVNTEAFF TGTGCCAGTAACGTGAACACTGAAGCTTTCTTT
. TRBJ1-2 . TRBV6-1 CASSEALPDTPGTF TGTGCCAGCAGTGAAGCCCTCCCGGACACCCCGGGGACCTTC
. TRBJ2-3 . TRBV2 CASRYPMGGGKFSTDTQYF TGTGCCAGCAGGTACCCGATGGGCGGGGGCAAATTCAGCACAGATACGCAGTATTTT
. TRBJ1-6 once TRBV3-1/TRBV3-2 CASSQRRALNNSPLHF TGTGCCAGCAGCCAGCGACGGGCCCTTAATAATTCACCCCTCCACTTT
. TRBJ1-2 once TRBV15 CATSRGLGAQDYGYTF TGTGCCACCAGCAGAGGTCTTGGGGCGCAGGACTATGGCTACACCTTC
. TRBJ1-5 . TRBV7-2 CASSRSGNQPQHF TGTGCCAGCAGCCGATCAGGTAATCAGCCCCAGCATTTT
. TRBJ2-1 once TRBV4-2 CASSQDYRVSVQFF TGTGCCAGCAGCCAAGATTATCGGGTTAGCGTGCAGTTCTTC
. TRBJ1-2 . TRBV7-2 CASSLVSADYGYTF TGTGCCAGCAGCTTAGTCTCCGCGGACTATGGCTACACCTTC
TRBD1 TRBJ2-7 . TRBV2 CASRDRQGSYEQYF TGTGCCAGCAGGGACCGACAGGGCTCCTACGAGCAGTACTTC
TRBD1 TRBJ2-2 . TRBV30 CAWSVPGGAAGELFF TGTGCCTGGAGTGTACCAGGGGGCGCCGCCGGGGAGCTGTTTTTT
TRBD1 TRBJ1-2 . TRBV7-9 CASSPQGGSYGYTF TGTGCCAGCAGCCCACAGGGGGGCTCCTATGGCTACACCTTC
. TRBJ1-2 . TRBV7-2 CASSIRVNYGYTF TGTGCCAGCAGCATCAGGGTGAACTATGGCTACACCTTC
TRBD2 TRBJ2-3 . TRBV9 CASNIGGTDTQYF TGTGCCAGCAACATCGGGGGGACAGATACGCAGTATTTT
. TRBJ2-1 . TRBV27 CASSLGELNEQFF TGTGCCAGCAGTCTCGGGGAGCTCAATGAGCAGTTCTTC
TRBD1 TRBJ1-1 . TRBV27 CASSLRQGLKAFF TGTGCCAGCAGTCTCAGACAGGGTCTGAAGGCTTTCTTT
TRBD1 TRBJ1-4 . TRBV7-9 CASSLGDRDNEKLFF TGTGCCAGCAGCTTAGGGGACAGGGATAATGAAAAACTGTTTTTT
. TRBJ1-6 . TRBV6-2/TRBV6-3 CASSYSHTGSYNSPLHF TGTGCCAGCAGTTACTCGCACACCGGCTCCTATAATTCACCCCTCCACTTT
. TRBJ1-2 . TRBV7-9 CASSAGQYGYTF TGTGCCAGCAGCGCGGGACAATATGGCTACACCTTC
. TRBJ2-1 once TRBV19 CASSSDSGAYNEQFF TGTGCCAGTAGTTCGGACAGCGGCGCCTACAATGAGCAGTTCTTC
TRBD1 TRBJ2-2 . TRBV4-3 CASSQTRGPVTGELFF TGCGCCAGCAGCCAAACCAGGGGGCCAGTGACCGGGGAGCTGTTTTTT
. TRBJ2-7 . TRBV7-9 CASSSLRENPYEQYF TGTGCCAGCAGCTCTCTCCGGGAAAACCCCTACGAGCAGTACTTC
. TRBJ1-1 . TRBV18 CASSRERAGAFF TGTGCCAGCTCACGAGAGCGGGCGGGGGCTTTCTTT
TRBD2 TRBJ2-1 . TRBV19 CASSNLAGGPRSVF TGTGCCAGTAGTAACCTAGCGGGGGGGCCTAGGTCGGTCTTC
. TRBJ1-1 . TRBV18 CASSPLGKPANTEAFF TGTGCCAGCTCACCACTAGGAAAGCCAGCGAACACTGAAGCTTTCTTT
. TRBJ2-7 . TRBV15 CATSRESGGGGVEQYF TGTGCCACCAGCAGAGAGTCCGGGGGAGGTGGGGTCGAGCAGTACTTC
. TRBJ1-2 . TRBV7-2 CASSPRGGRQNGYTF TGTGCCAGCAGCCCTCGGGGGGGGCGCCAGAATGGCTACACCTTC
. TRBJ2-7 . TRBV7-2 CASSLGVSSYEQYF TGTGCCAGCAGCTTAGGGGTTAGCTCCTACGAGCAGTACTTC
TRBD1 TRBJ1-2 . TRBV10-3 CAISEIGTGKYGYTF TGTGCCATCAGTGAAATAGGGACAGGGAAATATGGCTACACCTTC
TRBD1 TRBJ2-7 . TRBV6-6 CASSWGSDRGYEQYF TGTGCCAGCAGTTGGGGGTCTGACAGGGGCTACGAGCAGTACTTC
. TRBJ1-1 . TRBV6-2/TRBV6-3 CASSRATVLNTEAFF TGTGCCAGCAGTAGGGCGACAGTCTTGAACACTGAAGCTTTCTTT
. TRBJ2-2 . TRBV5-5 CASSGSSRAGELFF TGTGCCAGCAGTGGATCAAGTCGAGCCGGGGAGCTGTTTTTT
TRBD1 TRBJ1-1 . TRBV9 CASSVGTGAAFF TGTGCCAGCAGCGTCGGGACAGGCGCCGCTTTCTTT
. TRBJ1-1 . TRBV5-1 CASSLRRGDTEAFF TGCGCCAGCAGCTTGAGGAGGGGGGACACTGAAGCTTTCTTT
. TRBJ1-6 . TRBV7-9 CASREGRLDSPLHF TGTGCCAGCAGGGAAGGTCGATTGGATTCACCCCTCCACTTT